The clone carrying this T cell receptor beta chain was detected a few times. The data were taken from a study of patients and donors after allogeneic stem cell transplantation. This CDR3 is built from 19 residues. Via MiXCR, TCRdb re-called the RT-PCR reads, giving one row per CDR3 protein. The table shows a few hundred thousand distinct CDR3 sequences, with more than 35% occurring only once. This sequence was found in a human donor who was either an allogeneic HSCT recipient or a stem cell or donor lymphocyte infusion donor (not recorded which). It is not recorded whose cells these are; they may come from a transplant donor. The sample taken for sequencing was blood, either unsorted or a sorted T cell fraction (not recorded which). The rearrangement uses TRBV21-1 and TRBJ1-5; whether TRBD1, the table's D call, matches the DNA was not checked. TRBV21-1 is flagged as a pseudogene. DNA for the CDR3: TGTGCCAGCAGCACCAACCGGGACAGGGAGTTTTATAGCAATCAGCCCCAGCATTTT. It codes for CASSTNRDREFYSNQPQHF.